The entry that follows covers one T cell receptor beta chain sequence. No antigen is known for it. The sample belongs to a study of shared clonotypes between healthy human individuals. Study overall: The study enrolled two women and a few men aged 18 to 49.

Libraries were prepared by immunoSEQ multiplex PCR; TCRdb keeps only in-frame clonotypes and omits some of them. The sample carries 1.5 million to 2.5 million clones, around 96% recorded once. The naive CD8 fraction comprised CD45RO-negative cells positively selected for CCR7 and excluded terminally differentiated effector memory CD45RA+ cells. Whole-study results and caveats: Between several donors, naive CD4 clonotypes were shared at a level of about 5%. Clonotypes shared by all four donors outscored non-shared clonotypes in generation probability. The small donor group covered limited genetic and exposure diversity.

V lost 8 bases, J lost 3 bases, and 11 bases lay in between. The CDR3 covers 13 residues. The germline V gene encodes CDR1 SGHTA and CDR2 FQGNSA. The sequence derives from a man aged 18 to 35 in good health. The sample taken for sequencing was naive CD8+ T cells sorted from blood. V and J are TRBV7-2 and TRBJ2-1, with D maybe TRBD2 (5 bases). The CDR3 loop reads CASESAGYNEQFF. The CDR3 bases are TGTGCCAGCGAGTCCGCGGGCTACAATGAGCAGTTCTTC.